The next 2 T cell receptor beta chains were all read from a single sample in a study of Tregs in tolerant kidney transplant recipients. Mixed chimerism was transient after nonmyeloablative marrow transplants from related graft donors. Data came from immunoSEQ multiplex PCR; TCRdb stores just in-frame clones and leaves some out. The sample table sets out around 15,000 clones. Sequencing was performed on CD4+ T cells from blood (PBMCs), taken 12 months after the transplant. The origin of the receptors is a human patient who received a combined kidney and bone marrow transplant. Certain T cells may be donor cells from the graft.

CDR3 in amino acids: CASSSQTGVDEQYF. Partial CDR3 DNA: TGCGCCAGCAGCTCCCAGACAGGGGTCGACGAG. The chain couples TRBV5-1 to TRBJ2-7, with TRBD1 matching 8 bases. The CDR3 is cut off 3 residues early in the read; its end comes from the germline J gene. The CDR3 is 14 residues long. The germline gives CDR1 SGHRS, CDR2 YFSETQ. Trimming at V came to 3 bases and at J to 5 bases, leaving 7 bases not matched to a gene.

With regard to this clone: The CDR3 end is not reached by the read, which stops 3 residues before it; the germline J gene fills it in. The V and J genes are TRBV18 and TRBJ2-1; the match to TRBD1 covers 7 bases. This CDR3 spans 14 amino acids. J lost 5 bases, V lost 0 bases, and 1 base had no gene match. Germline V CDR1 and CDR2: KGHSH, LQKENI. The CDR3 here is CASSPPGTDNEQFF. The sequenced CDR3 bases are TGTGCCAGCTCACCACCCGGGACAGACAATGAG.